Given below is one T cell receptor (beta chain) in context. As yet, its antigen is unknown. V lost 3 bases to trimming and J lost 9 bases, with 15 bases between them. The CDR3 length is 13 residues. The germline gives CDR1 LNHDA, CDR2 SQIVND (reference sequence). This specimen comes from a study of PD-1 blockade in classical Hodgkin lymphoma. The wider study: Nivolumab 3 mg/kg was given intravenously every 2 weeks.

Clones were sequenced by immunoSEQ multiplex PCR, and TCRdb holds only the in-frame ones, with some missing. The sample comprises about 16,000 clones, around four fifths of which are singletons, and 1% rests with the top ten. Relapse was seen in all patients after autologous stem cell transplantation, and brentuximab vedotin exposure was variable. With magnetic negative selection, CD4+ T cells were purified from PBMCs that had been thawed. Each best response was a complete response, a partial response or progressive disease. Findings and caveats of the study: Anyone who began nivolumab under 1 year after ASCT was excluded. The baseline diversity of complete responders showed similarity to that of newly diagnosed patients.

The clonotype originates from a human donor with classical Hodgkin lymphoma. The chain couples TRBV19 to TRBJ2-7; D gene unclear. The input for sequencing was CD4+ T cells from blood, taken at baseline. CDR3 DNA sequence: TGTGCCAGTAGTATCTCTGGAGACTCCGTGCAGTACTTC. It yields the protein CASSISGDSVQYF.